This T cell receptor beta chain was identified in a study of T cells in Graves' hyperthyroidism and ophthalmopathy. This clonotype showed up many times. Germline CDR1 and CDR2: SQVTM and ANQGSEA. The CDR3 length is 13 residues. Trimming removed 0 bases at V and 8 bases at J, with 13 bases between. What was amplified from RNA transcripts were TCR beta CDR3 regions. During a first-round RT-PCR of the TCR CDR3, the HTBI primer set was used. TCRdb recomputed calls from the multiplex PCR reads with MiXCR, one row per CDR3 protein. The sample consists of roughly 710,000 distinct CDR3 sequences, roughly 32% of them appearing once.

The receptor was derived from a woman aged 40 to 50 with Graves' hyperthyroidism. The chain employs TRBV29-1 and TRBJ1-2; maybe TRBD1 (6 bases). The material sequenced was blood. The CDR3 loop is CSVEDRAGTGYTF. The CDR3 bases are TGCAGCGTTGAAGATAGGGCAGGGACAGGCTACACCTTC.